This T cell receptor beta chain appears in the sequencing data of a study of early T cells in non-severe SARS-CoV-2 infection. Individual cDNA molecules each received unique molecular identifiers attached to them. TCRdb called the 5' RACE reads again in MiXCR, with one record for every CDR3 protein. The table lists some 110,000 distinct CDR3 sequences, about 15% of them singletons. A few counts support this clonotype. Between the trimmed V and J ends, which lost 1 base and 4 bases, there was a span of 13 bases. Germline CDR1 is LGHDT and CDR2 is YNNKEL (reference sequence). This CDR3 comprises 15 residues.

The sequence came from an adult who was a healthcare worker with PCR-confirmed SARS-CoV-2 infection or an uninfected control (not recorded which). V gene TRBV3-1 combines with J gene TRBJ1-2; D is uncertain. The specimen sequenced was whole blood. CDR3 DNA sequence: TGTGCCAGCAGCCAAGGGGCAGCGAGATTCTATGGCTACACCTTC. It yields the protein CASSQGAARFYGYTF.